This T cell receptor (beta chain) appears in the sequencing data of a study of OX40 agonist ivuxolimab in advanced cancers. Libraries were prepared by immunoSEQ multiplex PCR; TCRdb keeps only in-frame clonotypes and omits some of them. The sample carries around 80,000 clones, approximately 90% recorded once. The study, taken as a whole, reports: Clonal expansion among partial responders at 0.1-3.0 mg/kg ranked near the lowest.

This clone was counted a few times. Its antigen is undetermined. CDR1 and CDR2 from the germline V gene are MNHNY and SVGAGI (reference sequence). The CDR3 length is 13 residues. V lost 8 bases and J 4 bases, leaving 14 bases between the germline ends. This receptor was taken from an adult with an advanced solid tumor such as melanoma, head and neck, liver or kidney cancer. V and J are TRBV6-6 and TRBJ1-1; D unclear. Sequenced here: CD4+ or CD8+ T cells sorted from blood, sampled in a trial of the OX40 agonist ivuxolimab. CDR3 sequence: CASARFDGTEAFF. In nucleotides, the CDR3 is TGTGCCAGCGCCAGATTCGATGGCACTGAAGCTTTCTTT.